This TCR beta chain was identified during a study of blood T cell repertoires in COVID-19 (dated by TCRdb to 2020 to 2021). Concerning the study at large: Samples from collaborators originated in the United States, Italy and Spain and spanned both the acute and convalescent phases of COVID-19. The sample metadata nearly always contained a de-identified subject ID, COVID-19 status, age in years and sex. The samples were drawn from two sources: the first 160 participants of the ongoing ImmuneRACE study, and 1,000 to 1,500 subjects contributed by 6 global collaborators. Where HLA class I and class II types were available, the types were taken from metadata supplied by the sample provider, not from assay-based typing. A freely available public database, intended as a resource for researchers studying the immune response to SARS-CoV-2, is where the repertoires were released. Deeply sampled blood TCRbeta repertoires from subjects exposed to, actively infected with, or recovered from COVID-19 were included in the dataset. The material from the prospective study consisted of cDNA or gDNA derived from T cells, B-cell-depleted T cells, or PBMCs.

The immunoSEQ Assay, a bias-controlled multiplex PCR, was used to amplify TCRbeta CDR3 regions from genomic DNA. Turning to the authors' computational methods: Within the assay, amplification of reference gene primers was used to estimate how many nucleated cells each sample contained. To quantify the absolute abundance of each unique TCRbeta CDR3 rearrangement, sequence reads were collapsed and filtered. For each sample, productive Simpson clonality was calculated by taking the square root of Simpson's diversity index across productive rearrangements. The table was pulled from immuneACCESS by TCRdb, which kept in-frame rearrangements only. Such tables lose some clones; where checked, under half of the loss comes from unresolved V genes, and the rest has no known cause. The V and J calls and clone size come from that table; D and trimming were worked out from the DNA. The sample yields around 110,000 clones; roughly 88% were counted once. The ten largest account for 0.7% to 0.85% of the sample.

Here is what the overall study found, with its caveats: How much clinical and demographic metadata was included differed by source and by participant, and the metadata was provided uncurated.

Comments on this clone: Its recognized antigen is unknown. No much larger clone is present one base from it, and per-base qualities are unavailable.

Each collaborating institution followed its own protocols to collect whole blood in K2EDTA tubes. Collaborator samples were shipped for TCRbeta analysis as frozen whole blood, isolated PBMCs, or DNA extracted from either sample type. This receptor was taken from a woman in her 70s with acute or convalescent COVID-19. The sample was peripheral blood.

This receptor has the CDR3 CASSPGTSGSNEQYF. The DNA reads TGTGCCAGCAGTCCGGGGACTAGCGGGAGTAATGAGCAGTACTTC. Rearrangement joined TRBV2 to TRBJ2-5; TRBD2 lines up with 14 middle nucleotides. Trimming leaves V shorter by 5 bases and J shorter by 11 bases, with the junction holding 10 bases beyond the gene matches. Including cysteine and phenylalanine, the CDR3 has 15 amino acids. Only CDR3 DNA remains: 45 bases, in frame from the first base. For CDR1 and CDR2, the germline V gene lists SNHLY and FYNNEI. Joined to the reference TRBV2 and TRBJ2-5 proteins, this CDR3 gives the full variable domain: EPEVTQTPSHQVTQMGQEVILRCVPISNHLYFYWYRQILGQKVEFLVSFYNNEISEKSEIFDDQFSVERPDGSNFTLKIRSTKLEDSAMYFCASSPGTSGSNEQYFGPGTRLLVL.